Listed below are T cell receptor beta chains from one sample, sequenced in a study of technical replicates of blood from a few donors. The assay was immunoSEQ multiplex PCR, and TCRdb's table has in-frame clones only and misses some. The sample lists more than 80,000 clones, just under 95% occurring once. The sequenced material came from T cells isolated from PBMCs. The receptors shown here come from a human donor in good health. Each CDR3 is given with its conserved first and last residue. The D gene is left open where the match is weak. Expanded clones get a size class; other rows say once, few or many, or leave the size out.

DNA: TGCGCCAGCAGCCAAGGAAGAGGGTCCTATGAGCAGTTCTTC
CDR3: CASSQGRGSYEQFF
J: TRBJ2-1
length: 14
V: TRBV4-3
size: .
D: .

DNA: TGTGCCAGCAGCTTAGGGCGGGGGAGGGAGACCCAGTACTTC
CDR3: CASSLGRGRETQYF
J: TRBJ2-5
length: 14
V: TRBV7-3
size: .
D: TRBD2

DNA: TGTGCCAGCAGCACTAGGGACAGCCGGAGATTGTCTGAAGCTTTCTTT
CDR3: CASSTRDSRRLSEAFF
J: TRBJ1-1
length: 16
V: TRBV9
size: .
D: TRBD1

DNA: TGTGCCAGCAGGGGACTAGCGGCAGAGACCCAGTACTTC
CDR3: CASRGLAAETQYF
J: TRBJ2-5
length: 13
V: TRBV2
size: .
D: TRBD2

DNA: TGTGCCAGCAGCTCCGACAGAATAAACTATGGCTACACCTTC
CDR3: CASSSDRINYGYTF
J: TRBJ1-2
length: 14
V: TRBV7-8
size: .
D: .

DNA: TGTGCCAGCAGCTTAAATCAGGGGGCCTGGGAGACCCAGTACTTC
CDR3: CASSLNQGAWETQYF
J: TRBJ2-5
length: 15
V: TRBV7-3
size: .
D: TRBD1

DNA: TGTGCCAGCTCACCCTTCTCAGGGGGCATGAACACTGAAGCTTTCTTT
CDR3: CASSPFSGGMNTEAFF
J: TRBJ1-1
length: 16
V: TRBV18
size: .
D: TRBD1

DNA: TGTGCCAGCAGCTTCCAAGCGGGAAATCATGAGCAGTTCTTC
CDR3: CASSFQAGNHEQFF
J: TRBJ2-1
length: 14
V: TRBV7-3
size: .
D: TRBD2

DNA: TGTGCCAGCAGTGAACCTTTTCTAGCTGGACGCCAAGAGACCCAGTACTTC
CDR3: CASSEPFLAGRQETQYF
J: TRBJ2-5
length: 17
V: TRBV2
size: .
D: .

DNA: TGCGCCAGCAGCCAAGATCCTCAGGGGGAAGCTTTCTTT
CDR3: CASSQDPQGEAFF
J: TRBJ1-1
length: 13
V: TRBV4-3
size: .
D: .

DNA: TGTGCCAGCAGGGGACAGGGAGGAGAAAAACTGTTTTTT
CDR3: CASRGQGGEKLFF
J: TRBJ1-4
length: 13
V: TRBV2
size: once
D: TRBD1

DNA: TGTGCCAGCAGCAAAAAATACAGTCTCCCCACTTACCAGATCTACAATGAGCAGTTCTTC
CDR3: CASSKKYSLPTYQIYNEQFF
J: TRBJ2-1
length: 20
V: TRBV21-1
size: .
D: .

DNA: TGTGCCAGCTCACCCAGAGGTTTAGGTCAGCCCCAGCATTTT
CDR3: CASSPRGLGQPQHF
J: TRBJ1-5
length: 14
V: TRBV18
size: .
D: .

DNA: TGTGCCAGCAGTGATGCAGGGGTGGAATCCTACGAGCAGTACTTC
CDR3: CASSDAGVESYEQYF
J: TRBJ2-7
length: 15
V: TRBV25-1
size: .
D: .

DNA: TGTGCCAGCAGTGACAGGGGGGATGAAGAGACCCAGTACTTC
CDR3: CASSDRGDEETQYF
J: TRBJ2-5
length: 14
V: TRBV25-1
size: .
D: .

DNA: TGTGCCAGCAGGAACCCCGGAGGGCCGGATTCCTACGAGCAGTACTTC
CDR3: CASRNPGGPDSYEQYF
J: TRBJ2-7
length: 16
V: TRBV7-2
size: .
D: .

DNA: TGTGCCATCAGGGGGACTAGCGGCACAGATACGCAGTATTTT
CDR3: CAIRGTSGTDTQYF
J: TRBJ2-3
length: 14
V: TRBV10-3
size: few
D: TRBD2

DNA: TGTGCCAGCAGCTTGGGAGGCTGGCTATCTAACTATGGCTACACCTTC
CDR3: CASSLGGWLSNYGYTF
J: TRBJ1-2
length: 16
V: TRBV5-8
size: .
D: .

DNA: TGTGCCTGGAGTACCCTCAGCGGGAGGGCCCGATACGAGCAGTACTTC
CDR3: CAWSTLSGRARYEQYF
J: TRBJ2-7
length: 16
V: TRBV30
size: .
D: TRBD2

DNA: TGTGCCAGCAGTGAATTTACTAATAACAATGAGCAGTTCTTC
CDR3: CASSEFTNNNEQFF
J: TRBJ2-1
length: 14
V: TRBV25-1
size: .
D: .

DNA: TGTGCTAGCAGCTTAGGGCTAGCGAACAATGAGCAGTTCTTC
CDR3: CASSLGLANNEQFF
J: TRBJ2-1
length: 14
V: TRBV7-7
size: once
D: .

DNA: TGTGCCAGCAGCTTCTCTCCCGACACCGGGGAGCTGTTTTTT
CDR3: CASSFSPDTGELFF
J: TRBJ2-2
length: 14
V: TRBV7-2
size: .
D: .

DNA: TGTGCCAGCAGTTTCAACGGGAGGACTGAAGCTTTCTTT
CDR3: CASSFNGRTEAFF
J: TRBJ1-1
length: 13
V: TRBV27
size: .
D: .

DNA: TGTGCCAGCGCCATGAGAGGGGAGGAGTCCGGGGAGCTGTTTTTT
CDR3: CASAMRGEESGELFF
J: TRBJ2-2
length: 15
V: TRBV7-9
size: .
D: .

DNA: TGTGCCAGCCAATTGGGGACACCCTTTACTGAAGCTTTCTTT
CDR3: CASQLGTPFTEAFF
J: TRBJ1-1
length: 14
V: TRBV6-5
size: .
D: .

DNA: TGTGCCAGCAGCTTAAGCGGGATAGCCAATGAGCAGTTCTTC
CDR3: CASSLSGIANEQFF
J: TRBJ2-1
length: 14
V: TRBV11-2
size: .
D: TRBD2

DNA: TGCGCCAGCAGCTTGGTCAGGGGAAATGAAAAACTGTTTTTT
CDR3: CASSLVRGNEKLFF
J: TRBJ1-4
length: 14
V: TRBV5-1
size: .
D: .

DNA: TGTGCCAGCAGCCTCCAAGCGGGCACAGATACGCAGTATTTT
CDR3: CASSLQAGTDTQYF
J: TRBJ2-3
length: 14
V: TRBV11-2
size: .
D: .

DNA: TGTGCCAGCAGTTACGAAGCGCCGCGGGACTACAATGAGCAGTTCTTC
CDR3: CASSYEAPRDYNEQFF
J: TRBJ2-1
length: 16
V: TRBV7-9
size: .
D: .

DNA: TGTGCCAGTAGTATAGAGGGAGGGCAGGACGGGACCCAGTACTTC
CDR3: CASSIEGGQDGTQYF
J: TRBJ2-5
length: 15
V: TRBV19
size: .
D: TRBD2

DNA: TGTGCTAGTGGTTTGAAAACGGGACAGGGAAATGCCTACGAGCAGTACTTC
CDR3: CASGLKTGQGNAYEQYF
J: TRBJ2-7
length: 17
V: TRBV12-5
size: .
D: TRBD1

DNA: TGTGCTAGCAGCTCGGGGTACACCGGGGAGCTGTTTTTT
CDR3: CASSSGYTGELFF
J: TRBJ2-2
length: 13
V: TRBV7-7
size: .
D: .

DNA: TGTGCCAGCCCCGACAGACGTAATGAAAAACTGTTTTTT
CDR3: CASPDRRNEKLFF
J: TRBJ1-4
length: 13
V: TRBV2
size: .
D: .

DNA: TGTGCCAGCAGCATCTCTAGCGTTTCCTCCTACAATGAGCAGTTCTTC
CDR3: CASSISSVSSYNEQFF
J: TRBJ2-1
length: 16
V: TRBV11-2
size: .
D: .

DNA: TGTGCCAGCAGCGTGGGTACAGGGGGTAATGAAAAACTGTTTTTT
CDR3: CASSVGTGGNEKLFF
J: TRBJ1-4
length: 15
V: TRBV9
size: once
D: TRBD1

DNA: TGTGCCAGCAGCGCCTCGGGAGGGGAGTACAATGAGCAGTTCTTC
CDR3: CASSASGGEYNEQFF
J: TRBJ2-1
length: 15
V: TRBV9
size: .
D: TRBD2

DNA: TGTGCCTTTGGACGGCTAGCTTCCTACGAGCAGTACTTC
CDR3: CAFGRLASYEQYF
J: TRBJ2-7
length: 13
V: TRBV30
size: .
D: .

DNA: TGTGCCAGCAGTTTATCTGAGGGAGCGACCCAGTACTTC
CDR3: CASSLSEGATQYF
J: TRBJ2-5
length: 13
V: TRBV27
size: .
D: .

DNA: TGTGCCAGCAGTGACCGACAGTTCCATAATGAAAAACTGTTTTTT
CDR3: CASSDRQFHNEKLFF
J: TRBJ1-4
length: 15
V: TRBV6-1
size: .
D: .

DNA: TGCGCCGTAATATCCGGGACAGACCTGAACTATGGCTACACCTTC
CDR3: CAVISGTDLNYGYTF
J: TRBJ1-2
length: 15
V: TRBV10-2
size: .
D: TRBD1

DNA: TGTGCCAGCAGTGATTCCGGACAGCTACTCTATGGCTACACCTTC
CDR3: CASSDSGQLLYGYTF
J: TRBJ1-2
length: 15
V: TRBV2
size: .
D: .

DNA: TGTGCCAGCAGCGAGGGAGATTGGGCCTACAATGAGCAGTTCTTC
CDR3: CASSEGDWAYNEQFF
J: TRBJ2-1
length: 15
V: TRBV9
size: .
D: .

DNA: TGTGCCAGCAGTTTATCGGAGCGGGTTGGCTCTGGGGCCAACGTCCTGACTTTC
CDR3: CASSLSERVGSGANVLTF
J: TRBJ2-6
length: 18
V: TRBV27
size: .
D: .

DNA: TGTGCCTGGACCGGGACTAGGGAGCAGTTCTTC
CDR3: CAWTGTREQFF
J: TRBJ2-1
length: 11
V: TRBV30
size: .
D: TRBD2

DNA: TGTGCCAGCAGCCAAAGACTAGCGGGAGGTCCTGAGCAGTTCTTC
CDR3: CASSQRLAGGPEQFF
J: TRBJ2-1
length: 15
V: TRBV7-8
size: .
D: TRBD2

DNA: TGTGCCACCAGCAGTACAGGGGCCAATCAGCCCCAGCATTTT
CDR3: CATSSTGANQPQHF
J: TRBJ1-5
length: 14
V: TRBV15
size: .
D: TRBD1

DNA: TGTGCCAGTACTGCCGGGACAGGTACCTACGAGCAGTACTTC
CDR3: CASTAGTGTYEQYF
J: TRBJ2-7
length: 14
V: TRBV19
size: .
D: TRBD1

DNA: TGTGCCAGCAGATCAGGGTTTGGAACTGAAGCTTTCTTT
CDR3: CASRSGFGTEAFF
J: TRBJ1-1
length: 13
V: TRBV7-8
size: once
D: .

DNA: TGTGCCAGCAGCCGGAGGACAGCTATGTGGTACAATGAGCAGTTCTTC
CDR3: CASSRRTAMWYNEQFF
J: TRBJ2-1
length: 16
V: TRBV9
size: .
D: .

DNA: TGCGCCGTGGGGCACAGGGGCCGGGGGGAGCAGTACTTC
CDR3: CAVGHRGRGEQYF
J: TRBJ2-7
length: 13
V: TRBV23-1
size: .
D: .

DNA: TGTGCCAGCAGCATACAGGGTTCCTACAATGAGCAGTTCTTC
CDR3: CASSIQGSYNEQFF
J: TRBJ2-1
length: 14
V: TRBV7-2
size: once
D: .

DNA: TGTGCTAGTGGTCTAGCGTCCAGCTCCTACAATGAGCAGTTCTTC
CDR3: CASGLASSSYNEQFF
J: TRBJ2-1
length: 15
V: TRBV12-5
size: .
D: .

DNA: TGTGCCAGCAGCCATACGGACGGGGGAGATTACACCTTC
CDR3: CASSHTDGGDYTF
J: TRBJ1-2
length: 13
V: TRBV5-5
size: few
D: .